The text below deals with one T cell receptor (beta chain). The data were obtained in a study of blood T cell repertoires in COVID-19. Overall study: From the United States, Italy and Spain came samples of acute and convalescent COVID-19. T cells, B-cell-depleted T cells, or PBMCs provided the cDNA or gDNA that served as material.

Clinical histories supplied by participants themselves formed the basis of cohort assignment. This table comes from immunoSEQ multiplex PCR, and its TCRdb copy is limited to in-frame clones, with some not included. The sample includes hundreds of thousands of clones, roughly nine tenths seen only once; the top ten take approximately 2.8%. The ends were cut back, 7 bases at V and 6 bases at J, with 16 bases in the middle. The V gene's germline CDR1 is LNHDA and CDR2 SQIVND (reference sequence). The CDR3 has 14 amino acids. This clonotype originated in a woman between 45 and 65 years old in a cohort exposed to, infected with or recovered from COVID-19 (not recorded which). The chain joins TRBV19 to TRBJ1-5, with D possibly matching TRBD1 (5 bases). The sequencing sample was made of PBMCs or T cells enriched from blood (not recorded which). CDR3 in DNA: TGTGCCAGTAAGGTGGCAGGGAGGCTTCAGCCCCAGCATTTT. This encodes CASKVAGRLQPQHF.